This TCR beta chain was sequenced for a study of blood T cell repertoires in COVID-19. Trimming left V 3 bases short and J 3 bases short, with 16 bases between. This CDR3 region has 16 residues. Germline V gene lookup returns CDR1 SGHAT and CDR2 FQNNGV. Sequenced by immunoSEQ multiplex PCR; TCRdb stores in-frame clones only, minus some. The sample records 50,000 to 75,000 clones, more than 60% being singletons. The source material was peripheral blood. The TCR sequence derives from a woman aged 45-65 years with active or convalescent COVID-19. The chain couples TRBV11-2 to TRBJ2-3, with D perhaps TRBD2 (6 bases). The CDR3 loop is CASSLEGAGRTDTQYF. The CDR3 DNA is TGTGCCAGCAGCTTGGAGGGAGCTGGGAGGACAGATACGCAGTATTTT.